This T cell receptor beta chain is drawn from a study of T cell responses to AZD1222 COVID-19 vaccine. Details on this clone: Its antigen is unknown.

This CDR3 spans 13 amino acids. Germline V gene data show CDR1 as MNHEY and CDR2 as SVGAGI. Trimming took off 4 bases at V and 8 bases at J, with 14 bases between the two ends. Overall study results and limits: Nearly half of spike-specific TCRs reportedly go after variant regions that carry no mutations.

TCRdb's table, derived via immunoSEQ multiplex PCR, lists solely in-frame clones and lacks some. The sample shows 120,000 or so clones, approximately 90% of them seen only once. Sequencing used peripheral blood, obtained on day 0 of AZD1222 vaccination. The J gene is TRBJ1-2, the V gene TRBV6-5; D perhaps matches TRBD1 (6 bases). The clonotype comes from an adult in good health. DNA of the CDR3: TGTGCCAGCAGTTTTACAGGGCCCTCCGGCTACACCTTC. Protein product: CASSFTGPSGYTF.